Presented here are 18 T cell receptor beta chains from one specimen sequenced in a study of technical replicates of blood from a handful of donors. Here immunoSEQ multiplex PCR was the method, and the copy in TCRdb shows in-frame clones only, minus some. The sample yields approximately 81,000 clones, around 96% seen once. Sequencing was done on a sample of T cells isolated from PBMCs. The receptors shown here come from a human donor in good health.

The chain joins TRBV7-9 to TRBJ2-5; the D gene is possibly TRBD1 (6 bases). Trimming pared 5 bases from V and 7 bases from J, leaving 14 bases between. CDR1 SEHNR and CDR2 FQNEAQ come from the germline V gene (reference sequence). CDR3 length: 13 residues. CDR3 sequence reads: CASSPRTVWTQYF. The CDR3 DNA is TGTGCCAGCAGCCCAAGGACAGTTTGGACCCAGTACTTC. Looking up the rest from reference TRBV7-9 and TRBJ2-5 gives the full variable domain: DTGVSQNPRHKITKRGQNVTFRCDPISEHNRLYWYRQTLGQGPEFLTYFQNEAQLEKSRLLSDRFSAERPKGSFSTLEIQRTEQGDSAMYLCASSPRTVWTQYFGPGTRLLVL.

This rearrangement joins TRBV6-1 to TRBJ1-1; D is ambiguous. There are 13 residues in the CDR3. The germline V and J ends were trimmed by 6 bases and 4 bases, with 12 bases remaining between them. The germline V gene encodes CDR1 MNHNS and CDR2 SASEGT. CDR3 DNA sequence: TGTGCCAGCAGCCAAGGGAGGAGCACTGAAGCTTTCTTT. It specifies CASSQGRSTEAFF.

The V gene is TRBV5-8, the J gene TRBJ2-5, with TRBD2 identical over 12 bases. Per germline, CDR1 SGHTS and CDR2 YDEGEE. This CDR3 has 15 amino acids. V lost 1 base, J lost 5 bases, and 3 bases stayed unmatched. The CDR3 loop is CASSLRLAGVETQYF. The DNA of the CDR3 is TGTGCCAGCAGCTTGCGACTAGCGGGGGTGGAGACCCAGTACTTC.

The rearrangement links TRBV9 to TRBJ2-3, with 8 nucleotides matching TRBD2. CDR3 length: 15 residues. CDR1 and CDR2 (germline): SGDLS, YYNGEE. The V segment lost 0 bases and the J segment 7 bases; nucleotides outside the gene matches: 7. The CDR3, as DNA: TGTGCCAGCAGCGTAGGGCGGGGGGACCAGAATACGCAGTATTTT. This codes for CASSVGRGDQNTQYF. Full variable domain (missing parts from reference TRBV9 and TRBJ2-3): DSGVTQTPKHLITATGQRVTLRCSPRSGDLSVYWYQQSLDQGLQFLIQYYNGEERAKGNILERFSAQQFPDLHSELNLSSLELGDSALYFCASSVGRGDQNTQYFGPGTRLTVL.

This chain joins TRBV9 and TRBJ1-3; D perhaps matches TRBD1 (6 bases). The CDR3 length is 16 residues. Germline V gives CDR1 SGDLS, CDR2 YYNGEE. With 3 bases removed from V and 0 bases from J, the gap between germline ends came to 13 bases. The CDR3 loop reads CASSDHRASSGNTIYF. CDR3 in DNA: TGTGCCAGCAGCGACCACAGGGCCAGCTCTGGAAACACCATATATTTT.

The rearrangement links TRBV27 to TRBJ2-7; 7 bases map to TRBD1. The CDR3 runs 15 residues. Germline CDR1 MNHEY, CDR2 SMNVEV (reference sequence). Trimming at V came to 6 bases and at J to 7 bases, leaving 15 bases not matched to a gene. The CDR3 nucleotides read TGTGCCAGCAGCCTAGGGGGCGTAGGCTTTCGGGAGCAGTACTTC. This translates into CASSLGGVGFREQYF.

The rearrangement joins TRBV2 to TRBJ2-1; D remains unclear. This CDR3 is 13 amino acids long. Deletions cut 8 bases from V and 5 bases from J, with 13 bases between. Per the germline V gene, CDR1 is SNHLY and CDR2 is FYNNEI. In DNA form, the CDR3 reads TGTGCCAGCTGTGCCTTGCAGAACAATGAGCAGTTCTTC. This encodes CASCALQNNEQFF. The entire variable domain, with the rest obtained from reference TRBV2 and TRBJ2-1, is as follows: EPEVTQTPSHQVTQMGQEVILRCVPISNHLYFYWYRQILGQKVEFLVSFYNNEISEKSEIFDDQFSVERPDGSNFTLKIRSTKLEDSAMYFCASCALQNNEQFFGPGTRLTVL.

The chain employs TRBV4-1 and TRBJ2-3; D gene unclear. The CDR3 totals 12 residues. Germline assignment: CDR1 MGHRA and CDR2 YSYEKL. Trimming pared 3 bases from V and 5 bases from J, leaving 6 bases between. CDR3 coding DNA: TGCGCCAGCAGCCATCCGAGAGATACGCAGTATTTT. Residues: CASSHPRDTQYF.

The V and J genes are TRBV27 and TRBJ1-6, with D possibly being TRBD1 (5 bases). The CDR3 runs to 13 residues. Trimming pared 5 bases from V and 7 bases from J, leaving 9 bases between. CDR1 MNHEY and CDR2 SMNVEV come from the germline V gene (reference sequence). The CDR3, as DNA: TGTGCCAGCAGTCCTTACAGGAATTCACCCCTCCACTTT. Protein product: CASSPYRNSPLHF.

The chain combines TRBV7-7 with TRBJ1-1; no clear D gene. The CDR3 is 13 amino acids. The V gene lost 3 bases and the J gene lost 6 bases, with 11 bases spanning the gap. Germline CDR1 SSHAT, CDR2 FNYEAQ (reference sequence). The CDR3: CASSLARGAEAFF. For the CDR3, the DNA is TGTGCCAGCAGCTTGGCCCGGGGTGCTGAAGCTTTCTTT.

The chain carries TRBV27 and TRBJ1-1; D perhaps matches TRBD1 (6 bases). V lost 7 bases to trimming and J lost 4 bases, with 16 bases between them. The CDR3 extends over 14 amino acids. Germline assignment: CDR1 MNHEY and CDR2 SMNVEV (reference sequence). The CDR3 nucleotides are TGTGCCAGCACCCCATTCACAGGGATCACTGAAGCTTTCTTT. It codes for CASTPFTGITEAFF.

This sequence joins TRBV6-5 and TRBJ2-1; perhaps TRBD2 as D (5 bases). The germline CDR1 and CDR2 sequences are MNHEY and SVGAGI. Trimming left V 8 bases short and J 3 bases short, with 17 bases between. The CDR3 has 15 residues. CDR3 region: CASSFGGSIYNEQFF. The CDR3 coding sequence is TGTGCCAGCTCATTCGGTGGGAGCATCTACAATGAGCAGTTCTTC.

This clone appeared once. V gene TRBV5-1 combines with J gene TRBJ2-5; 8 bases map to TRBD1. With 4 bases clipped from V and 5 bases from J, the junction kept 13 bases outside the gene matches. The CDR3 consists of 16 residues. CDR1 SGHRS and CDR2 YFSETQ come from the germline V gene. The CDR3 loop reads CASSAGTGARGETQYF. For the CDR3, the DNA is TGCGCCAGCAGCGCCGGGACAGGAGCCCGGGGGGAGACCCAGTACTTC. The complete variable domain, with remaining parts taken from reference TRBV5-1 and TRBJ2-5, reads KAGVTQTPRYLIKTRGQQVTLSCSPISGHRSVSWYQQTPGQGLQFLFEYFSETQRNKGNFPGRFSGRQFSNSRSEMNVSTLELGDSALYLCASSAGTGARGETQYFGPGTRLLVL.

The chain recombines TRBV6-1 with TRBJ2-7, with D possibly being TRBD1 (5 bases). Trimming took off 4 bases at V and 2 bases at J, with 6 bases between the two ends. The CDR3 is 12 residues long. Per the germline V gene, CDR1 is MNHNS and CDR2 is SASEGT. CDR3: CASSGQTYEQYF. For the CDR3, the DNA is TGTGCCAGCAGTGGACAGACCTACGAGCAGTACTTC.

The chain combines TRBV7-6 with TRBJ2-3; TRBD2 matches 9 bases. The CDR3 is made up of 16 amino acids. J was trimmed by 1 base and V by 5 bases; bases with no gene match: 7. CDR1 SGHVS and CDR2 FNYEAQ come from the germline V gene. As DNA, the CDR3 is TGTGCCAGCAGCCCTATAGCGGGAGATGGCACAGATACGCAGTATTTT. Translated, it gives CASSPIAGDGTDTQYF.

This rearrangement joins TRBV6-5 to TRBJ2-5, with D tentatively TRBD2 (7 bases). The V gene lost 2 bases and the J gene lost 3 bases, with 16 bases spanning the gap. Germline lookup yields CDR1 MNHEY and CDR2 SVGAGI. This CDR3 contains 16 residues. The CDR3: CASSYPRGGIEETQYF. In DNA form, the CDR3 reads TGTGCCAGCAGTTACCCTAGGGGGGGGATTGAAGAGACCCAGTACTTC.

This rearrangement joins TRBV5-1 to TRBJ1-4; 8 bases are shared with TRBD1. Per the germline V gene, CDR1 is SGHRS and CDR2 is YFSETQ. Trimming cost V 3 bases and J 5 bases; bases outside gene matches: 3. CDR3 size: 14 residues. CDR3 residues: CASSSDRGNEKLFF. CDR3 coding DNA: TGCGCCAGCAGCTCAGACAGGGGAAATGAAAAACTGTTTTTT.

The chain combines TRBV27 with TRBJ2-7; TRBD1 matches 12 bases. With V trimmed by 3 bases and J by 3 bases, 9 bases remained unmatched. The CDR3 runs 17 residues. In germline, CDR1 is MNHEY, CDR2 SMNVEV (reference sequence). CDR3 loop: CASSLSPGQGALYEQYF. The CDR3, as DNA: TGTGCCAGCAGTTTGTCCCCGGGACAGGGGGCCCTCTACGAGCAGTACTTC.